The TCR beta chain described here comes from a study of OX40 agonist ivuxolimab in advanced cancers. TCRdb's copy holds only in-frame clones and misses some; the assay was immunoSEQ multiplex PCR. In the table there are under 100,000 clones, over 80% of which are singletons. CDR3 length: 14 residues. Germline CDR1 is KGHSH and CDR2 is LQKENI. Trimming cost V 2 bases and J 5 bases, with 13 bases left between them. The sample in question was CD4+ or CD8+ T cells sorted from blood, obtained in a trial of the OX40 agonist ivuxolimab. The origin of this receptor is an adult with an advanced solid tumor such as melanoma, head and neck, liver or kidney cancer. The chain recombines TRBV18 with TRBJ2-7; the D gene is possibly TRBD2 (7 bases). CDR3 sequence reads: CASSPSGTLNEQYF. The CDR3 nucleotides are TGTGCCAGCTCACCAAGCGGGACACTCAACGAGCAGTACTTC. The full variable domain, in which reference TRBV18 and TRBJ2-7 provide the parts outside the CDR3, is NAGVMQNPRHLVRRRGQEARLRCSPMKGHSHVYWYRQLPEEGLKFMVYLQKENIIDESGMPKERFSAEFPKEGPSILRIQQVVRGDSAAYFCASSPSGTLNEQYFGPGTRLTVT.